The entry below describes one TCR beta chain. Its antigen is still unknown. The data belong to a study of cytomegalovirus exposure and HLA in healthy donors. The study's findings and limits: In an earlier analysis, most TCR beta V segments were productive about 90% or about 30% of the time. For presence/absence analyses, sequencing depth was assumed to be roughly uniform across donors. A later analysis found most CMV-associated TCR beta chains apparently HLA-restricted.

With 60 Vbeta and 13 Jbeta primers, the PCR was carried out. Some clones are missing from TCRdb's copy, which holds only in-frame ones; the method was immunoSEQ multiplex PCR. This sample's clone table lists 74,000 or so clones. Germline V gene data show CDR1 as KGHSH and CDR2 as LQKENI. Trimming stripped 6 bases from V and 5 bases from J, with 12 bases between. The CDR3 has 13 residues. The sample taken for sequencing was PBMCs. This chain links TRBV18 with TRBJ2-3, with D possibly TRBD2 on 6 matching bases. This clonotype originated in a woman in her fifties or sixties in good health and CMV-seronegative. CDR3 region: CASSWGVEDTQYF. CDR3 sequence (DNA): TGTGCCAGCTCGTGGGGGGTTGAAGATACGCAGTATTTT.